This T cell receptor (beta chain) was recovered during a study of CD8 T cells in Susac syndrome. The TEMRA cells underwent FACS enrichment, while the CD8+ and CD4+ T cells underwent negative isolation. The germline gives CDR1 DFQATT, CDR2 SNEGSKA (reference sequence). J gave up 7 bases and V 3 bases, and 2 bases lay outside the gene matches. The CDR3 has 12 amino acids. The RNA input was roughly 0.5 to 1 ug, and it was reverse transcribed with random hexamers. The immunoSEQ assay covered 54 Vbeta and 13 Jbeta segments for CDR3. One entry per CDR3 protein, called by TCRdb with MiXCR from the immunoSEQ multiplex PCR reads. Of tens of thousands of distinct CDR3 sequences listed, roughly 91% are singletons.

Sequenced sample: CD4+ T cells from PBMCs. The V and J genes are TRBV20-1 and TRBJ2-1, with TRBD2 identical over 8 bases. This TCR derives from a human donor with Susac syndrome. In DNA, the CDR3 is TGCAGTGCTAGCGGGAGGGTTAATGAGCAGTTCTTC. Amino acids: CSASGRVNEQFF.